This T cell receptor (beta chain) was sequenced in a study of T cell changes during pregnancy in multiple sclerosis. TCRdb's copy holds only in-frame clones and misses some; the assay was immunoSEQ multiplex PCR. The sample includes about 61,000 clones, around 90% of them seen just once. The germline gives CDR1 SNHLY, CDR2 FYNNEI. Trimming removed 4 bases from V and 10 bases from J, with 14 bases in between. The CDR3 extends over 13 amino acids. The receptor comes from a female donor with multiple sclerosis, enrolled in a pregnancy study. The chain recombines TRBV2 with TRBJ2-4; D is uncertain. The sequencing here drew on peripheral blood, taken in the first trimester of pregnancy. The CDR3 DNA follows: TGTGCCAGCAGTGGAGAGACATACACTATTCAGTACTTC. It is translated as CASSGETYTIQYF.